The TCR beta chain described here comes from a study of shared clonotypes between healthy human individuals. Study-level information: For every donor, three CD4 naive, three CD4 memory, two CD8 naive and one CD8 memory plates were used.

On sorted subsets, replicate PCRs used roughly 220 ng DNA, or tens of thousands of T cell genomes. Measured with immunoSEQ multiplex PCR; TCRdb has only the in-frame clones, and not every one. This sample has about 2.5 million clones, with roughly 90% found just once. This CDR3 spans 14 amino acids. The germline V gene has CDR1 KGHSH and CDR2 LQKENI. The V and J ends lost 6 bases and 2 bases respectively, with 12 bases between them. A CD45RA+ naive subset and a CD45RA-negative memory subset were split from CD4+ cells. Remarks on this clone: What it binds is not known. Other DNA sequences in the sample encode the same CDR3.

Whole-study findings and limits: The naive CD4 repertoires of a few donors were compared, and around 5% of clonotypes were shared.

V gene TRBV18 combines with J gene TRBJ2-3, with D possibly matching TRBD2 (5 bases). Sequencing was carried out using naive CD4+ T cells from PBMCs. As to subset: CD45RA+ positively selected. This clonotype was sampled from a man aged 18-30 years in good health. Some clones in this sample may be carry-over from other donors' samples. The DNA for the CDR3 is TGTGCCAGCTCGCCTAGTGGACTCACAGATACGCAGTATTTT. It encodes CASSPSGLTDTQYF.